Listed below are T cell receptor beta chains from one sample, sequenced in a study of monozygotic twins with inflammatory bowel disease. TCRdb re-called the 5' RACE reads, yielding one record per CDR3 amino acid sequence without DNA. The sample yields some 200,000 distinct CDR3 sequences, of which the top ten take up roughly 7.7%. Sequencing was performed on blood. These receptors all stem from a human donor with ulcerative colitis or Crohn's disease, or a healthy co-twin of an affected twin (not recorded which). Both conserved end residues are part of each CDR3.

V gene: TRBV20-1
J gene: TRBJ1-5
CDR3 protein: CSASGPPGQPQHF

V gene: TRBV15
J gene: TRBJ2-3
CDR3 protein: CATSRDILVGLYTDTQYF

V gene: TRBV7-2
J gene: TRBJ2-7
CDR3 protein: CASSPQSSSYEQYF

V gene: TRBV7-3
J gene: TRBJ2-2
CDR3 protein: CASSLIPGLRTGELFF

V gene: TRBV4-2
J gene: TRBJ2-1
CDR3 protein: CASSQEAGGDEQFF

V gene: TRBV2
J gene: TRBJ2-1
CDR3 protein: CASRRTVNEQFF

V gene: TRBV29-1
J gene: TRBJ2-5
CDR3 protein: CSVGRPPETQYF

V gene: TRBV19
J gene: TRBJ1-2
CDR3 protein: CASSQGQASIVGYTF

V gene: TRBV30
J gene: TRBJ1-1
CDR3 protein: CEGRMNTEAFF

V gene: TRBV7-2
J gene: TRBJ2-1
CDR3 protein: CASSLLPTGYYNEQFF

V gene: TRBV2
J gene: TRBJ2-1
CDR3 protein: CATYNDLNSYNEQFF

V gene: TRBV29-1
J gene: TRBJ1-1
CDR3 protein: CSGLAGRDPEAFF

V gene: TRBV7-3
J gene: TRBJ1-1
CDR3 protein: CASSLLGMNTEAFF

V gene: TRBV7-9
J gene: TRBJ1-3
CDR3 protein: CASSPGVSGNTIYF

V gene: TRBV11-2
J gene: TRBJ2-3
CDR3 protein: CASSHARTDTQYF

V gene: TRBV5-1
J gene: TRBJ2-3
CDR3 protein: CASSWSSRGGTDTQYF

V gene: TRBV7-2
J gene: TRBJ1-2
CDR3 protein: CASSSPPANYGYTF

V gene: TRBV30
J gene: TRBJ2-7
CDR3 protein: CAWSVSGRPAGQYF

V gene: TRBV6-5
J gene: TRBJ2-1
CDR3 protein: CASSSWRGSNEQFF

V gene: TRBV3-1
J gene: TRBJ1-4
CDR3 protein: CASSHSGTNEKLFF

V gene: TRBV5-1
J gene: TRBJ2-1
CDR3 protein: CASSLGSGGAGNEQFF

V gene: TRBV11-2
J gene: TRBJ2-1
CDR3 protein: CASSLAGEGNEQFF

V gene: TRBV5-1
J gene: TRBJ1-1
CDR3 protein: CASSLPEQGNTEAFF

V gene: TRBV12-3/TRBV12-4
J gene: TRBJ2-7
CDR3 protein: CASSLAGGGKAYEQYF

V gene: TRBV19
J gene: TRBJ2-2
CDR3 protein: CASSQMLAGSNTGELFF

V gene: TRBV6-5
J gene: TRBJ2-1
CDR3 protein: CASSSRTGGNEQFF

V gene: TRBV5-1
J gene: TRBJ2-7
CDR3 protein: CASSTGLAYEQYF

V gene: TRBV5-1
J gene: TRBJ1-1
CDR3 protein: CASSPGGGSTEAFF

V gene: TRBV7-2
J gene: TRBJ2-5
CDR3 protein: CASTMAVQETQYF

V gene: TRBV20-1
J gene: TRBJ1-5
CDR3 protein: CSASIPGQGLDQPQHF

V gene: TRBV5-1
J gene: TRBJ2-7
CDR3 protein: CASRPGQGADEQYF

V gene: TRBV4-1
J gene: TRBJ1-1
CDR3 protein: CASSQGTEAFF

V gene: TRBV12-3/TRBV12-4
J gene: TRBJ2-2
CDR3 protein: CASSSQGSTGELFF

V gene: TRBV7-2
J gene: TRBJ1-2
CDR3 protein: CASSSPGAEVHGYTF

V gene: TRBV29-1
J gene: TRBJ1-5
CDR3 protein: CSVRFGGLNQPQHF

V gene: TRBV29-1
J gene: TRBJ2-1
CDR3 protein: CSVERDYDNEQFF

V gene: TRBV7-2
J gene: TRBJ1-6
CDR3 protein: CASSDTGTVPNSLLHF

V gene: TRBV12-3/TRBV12-4
J gene: TRBJ2-5
CDR3 protein: CASSSLAEQETQYF

V gene: TRBV7-2
J gene: TRBJ1-5
CDR3 protein: CASSLNRGQPQHF